This T cell receptor (beta chain) came from a study of metastatic and nonmetastatic thyroid tumors. Study in general: It was across blood and tumor or nodule tissue from malignant and benign thyroid patients that repertoires were compared. Points from the study as a whole: Across blood and tumor, TCR beta diversity in malignant thyroid tumors was reportedly significantly higher than in benign nodules.

After removal of 5 bases from V and 0 bases from J, the junction contained 5 bases not matched to a gene. Germline values: CDR1 DFQATT, CDR2 SNEGSKA (reference sequence). The CDR3 has 15 residues. Before thyroid surgery, none of the patients had received any treatment. In the study's own analysis: Construction of a distant-metastasis classifier for papillary thyroid cancer relied on CDR3 differences across clinicopathological groups. MiXCR re-clonotyped the PCR reads for TCRdb. TCRdb's processing, not the study's, gives the V and J calls here. The sample comprises tens of thousands of clones, 15% of which are singletons, and 3.6% rests with the top ten. Details on this clone: Its target is unknown. A clone one base away is much larger, so this may be a read error.

The chain has TRBV20-1 and TRBJ2-3, with TRBD2 matching over 10 bases. The sample taken for sequencing was blood. The receptor comes from a female donor with papillary thyroid cancer or a benign thyroid nodule (not recorded which). Some clones in this sample may be carry-over from other donors' samples. The CDR3 nucleotides are TGCAGTGCTGCTCTAGCGGGGGTTAGCACAGATACGCAGTATTTT. This encodes CSAALAGVSTDTQYF.